This T cell receptor (beta chain) was recovered during a study of cytotoxic CD8 clonotypes in ibrutinib-treated CLL. Study as a whole: The patient breakdown showed fewer than 12 relapsed/refractory and approximately 15 treatment-naive cases, with under 18 IGHV unmutated. Partial responders roughly 25, complete 2; about 12 progressed and about 15 stayed in remission by median roughly 70 months.

This CDR3 has 15 residues. Germline V CDR1 and CDR2: SNHLY, FYNNEI. Deletions cut 4 bases from V and 2 bases from J, with 13 bases between. Libraries were prepared by immunoSEQ multiplex PCR; TCRdb keeps only in-frame clonotypes and omits some of them. The sample has some 140,000 clones, 80% to 90% seen once. The V gene is TRBV2, the J gene TRBJ2-3; D gene ambiguous. This TCR was recovered from a human donor with chronic lymphocytic leukemia. The sequencing used PBMCs, collected after 24 months of ibrutinib treatment. CDR3: CASSAPVGNTDTQYF. CDR3 sequence (DNA): TGTGCCAGCAGTGCCCCGGTTGGGAACACAGATACGCAGTATTTT.